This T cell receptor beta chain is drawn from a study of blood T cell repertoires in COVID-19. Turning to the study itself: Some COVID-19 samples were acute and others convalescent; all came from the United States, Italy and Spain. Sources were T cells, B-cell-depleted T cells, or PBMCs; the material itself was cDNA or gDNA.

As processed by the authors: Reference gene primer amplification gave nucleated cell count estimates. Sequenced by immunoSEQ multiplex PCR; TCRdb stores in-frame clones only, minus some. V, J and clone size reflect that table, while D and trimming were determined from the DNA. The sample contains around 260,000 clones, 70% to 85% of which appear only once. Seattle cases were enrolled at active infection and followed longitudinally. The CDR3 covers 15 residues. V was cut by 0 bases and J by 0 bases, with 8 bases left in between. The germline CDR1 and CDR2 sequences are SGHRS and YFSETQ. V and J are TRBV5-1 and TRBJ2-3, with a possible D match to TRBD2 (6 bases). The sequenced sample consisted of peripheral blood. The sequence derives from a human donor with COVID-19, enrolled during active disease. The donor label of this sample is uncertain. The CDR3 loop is CASSLDGTSTDTQYF. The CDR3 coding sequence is TGCGCCAGCAGCTTGGATGGGACTAGCACAGATACGCAGTATTTT.